Reported below is one TCR beta chain. Its antigen is not identified. This table comes from immunoSEQ multiplex PCR, and its TCRdb copy is limited to in-frame clones, with some not included. The profile shows some 51,000 clones, around 77% of them singletons. Germline V gene sequence: CDR1 LNHDA, CDR2 SQIVND (reference sequence). The CDR3 loop spans 13 amino acids. Deletions cut 6 bases from V and 6 bases from J, with 11 bases between. The record originates from a study of OX40 agonist ivuxolimab in advanced cancers. Regarding the study as a whole: The work left the antigen specificity of expanded peripheral T cells undetermined.

This TCR came from an adult with an advanced solid tumor such as melanoma, head and neck, liver or kidney cancer. The sample was CD4+ or CD8+ T cells sorted from blood, taken in a trial of the OX40 agonist ivuxolimab. The chain employs TRBV19 and TRBJ2-2; no clear D. The CDR3 DNA is TGTGCCAGTAGCCCCTCACGGCCCGGGGAGCTGTTTTTT. Protein sequence: CASSPSRPGELFF.